Shown below are 16 T cell receptor beta chains from a single sample sequenced in a study of blood T cell repertoires in COVID-19. Assay: immunoSEQ multiplex PCR; the TCRdb copy retains only in-frame clones and omits some. The data show fewer than 600,000 clones, approximately 92% seen once. Sequenced sample: peripheral blood. These receptors were obtained from a man younger than 30 with COVID-19, enrolled during active disease.

The chain joins TRBV19 to TRBJ2-1, with 9 bases that match TRBD2. The CDR3 is made up of 16 amino acids. Unmatched junction bases numbered 12, after V lost 4 bases and J lost 8 bases. From germline, CDR1 is LNHDA and CDR2 SQIVND (reference sequence). The CDR3, as DNA: TGTGCCAGTAGTACTTACCCTCTAGCGGGGAATGATGAGCAGTTCTTC. Amino acids: CASSTYPLAGNDEQFF.

In its sample, this clone was seen a few times. This chain links TRBV4-1 with TRBJ1-2, with TRBD1 matching over 9 bases. The germline gives CDR1 MGHRA, CDR2 YSYEKL. CDR3 size: 17 residues. V gave up 0 bases and J gave up 2 bases; unmatched junction bases: 7. CDR3 coding DNA: TGCGCCAGCAGCCAAGAGAGGGCGGGACAGGGAAACTATGGCTACACCTTC. Encoded protein: CASSQERAGQGNYGYTF.

The chain links TRBV6-5 to TRBJ1-6; 11 bases agree with TRBD1. The V and J ends lost 6 bases and 8 bases, in that order; junction bases with no gene match: 0. The CDR3 has 13 amino acids. CDR1 and CDR2 (germline): MNHEY, SVGAGI. CDR3 DNA: TGTGCCAGCAGGGGACAGGGGGATTCACCCCTCCACTTT. This encodes CASRGQGDSPLHF.

The sample holds a few counts of this clone. This sample also contains other DNA sequences that code for the same CDR3. This chain links TRBV6-1 with TRBJ2-5; 12 bases are a match to TRBD2. With V trimmed by 2 bases and J by 2 bases, 0 bases remained unmatched. CDR1 is MNHNS and CDR2 is SASEGT in the germline V gene. This CDR3 has 15 residues. The CDR3 reads CASSELAGGQETQYF. The DNA of the CDR3 is TGTGCCAGCAGTGAACTAGCGGGAGGGCAAGAGACCCAGTACTTC.

This clone came up many times. The genes are TRBV2 and TRBJ2-2; possible D gene TRBD2, 6 bases. CDR1 and CDR2 (germline): SNHLY, FYNNEI. This CDR3 region has 15 residues. V lost 4 bases to trimming and J lost 7 bases, with 16 bases between them. CDR3 loop: CASSGGVPGVGELFF. The CDR3 DNA sequence: TGTGCCAGCAGTGGGGGGGTCCCGGGAGTCGGGGAGCTGTTTTTT.

The chain links TRBV29-1 to TRBJ2-5; D may be TRBD1 (7 bases). V lost 2 bases and J lost 5, with 12 bases in between. Germline CDR1 and CDR2: SQVTM and ANQGSEA. The CDR3 extends over 13 amino acids. The CDR3 protein is CSVEWQGGETQYF. In DNA form, the CDR3 reads TGCAGCGTTGAATGGCAGGGGGGCGAGACCCAGTACTTC.

V is TRBV7-2 and J is TRBJ2-7, with 9 bases that match TRBD1. This CDR3 has 15 residues. Germline V gene data show CDR1 as SGHTA and CDR2 as FQGNSA. V was pared by 4 bases and J by 2 bases, with 6 bases of the junction left unmatched. CDR3 sequence: CASSSGTGRAYEQYF. The CDR3 DNA sequence: TGTGCCAGCAGCTCTGGGACAGGGCGAGCCTACGAGCAGTACTTC.

This sequence joins TRBV5-1 and TRBJ1-2; TRBD1 agrees at 8 bases. The CDR3 totals 16 residues. Germline trimming cut 4 bases from V and 6 bases from J; bases unmatched to any gene: 14. Germline V gene data show CDR1 as SGHRS and CDR2 as YFSETQ. CDR3 DNA sequence: TGCGCCAGCAGCCTCGGACAGGGCCTGGATTTGGATGGCTACACCTTC. Translation gives CASSLGQGLDLDGYTF.

This clone was recorded once. The CDR3 DNA reads TGTGCCAGCTCACTTCGGGACAGGGGGCGAGACTATGGCTACACCTTC. This translates into CASSLRDRGRDYGYTF. This chain uses TRBV18 with TRBJ1-2; 12 bases align to TRBD1. V was pared by 4 bases and J by 3 bases, with 6 bases of the junction left unmatched. This CDR3 comprises 16 residues. Germline loops: CDR1 KGHSH, CDR2 LQKENI.

The chain couples TRBV10-2 to TRBJ2-1; 7 bases map to TRBD2. Germline CDR1 and CDR2: WSHSY and SAAADI. The junction had 13 bases not matched to a gene; V was cut back by 3 bases and J by 2 bases. The CDR3 consists of 18 residues. The CDR3 DNA follows: TGCGCCAGCAGTGAAATGGTCCTGGGCAGCGGGGCCTACAATGAGCAGTTCTTC. Translated, it gives CASSEMVLGSGAYNEQFF.

The rearrangement links TRBV6-5 to TRBJ2-7; 7 bases are a match to TRBD2. This CDR3 has 15 residues. The germline CDR1 and CDR2 sequences are MNHEY and SVGAGI. The V and J ends lost 6 bases and 0 bases, in that order; junction bases with no gene match: 8. As DNA, the CDR3 is TGTGCCAGCAGGGATTTAGCGGGCAACTCCTACGAGCAGTACTTC. This translates into CASRDLAGNSYEQYF.

This rearrangement joins TRBV5-1 to TRBJ2-3; no firm D call. Germline V lookup: CDR1 SGHRS, CDR2 YFSETQ. This CDR3 comprises 16 residues. V shed 0 bases and J shed 0 bases, with 11 bases lying between them. The CDR3 DNA reads as TGCGCCAGCAGCTTGGCGTCTACCCCTAGCACAGATACGCAGTATTTT. It codes for CASSLASTPSTDTQYF.

The CDR3 nucleotides read TGTGCCAGCAGTTTGGAGCAGGGGGCGGCCCCAGATACGCAGTATTTT. Its protein is CASSLEQGAAPDTQYF. The chain joins TRBV28 to TRBJ2-3, with 8 bases fitting TRBD1. Germline loops: CDR1 MDHEN, CDR2 SYDVKM. This CDR3 spans 16 amino acids. J lost 4 bases, V lost 3 bases, and 9 bases had no gene match.

The chain links TRBV6-5 to TRBJ1-5, with 10 bases lining up with TRBD1. J lost 4 bases, V lost 6 bases, and 3 bases had no gene match. CDR1 is MNHEY, CDR2 SVGAGI, per germline. This CDR3 has 14 amino acids. The CDR3 sequence: CASRGTGVNQPQHF. Written as DNA, the CDR3 is TGTGCCAGCAGGGGGACAGGGGTAAATCAGCCCCAGCATTTT.

V usage is TRBV4-2 and J usage is TRBJ2-3; unclear D gene. There are 15 residues in the CDR3. V was trimmed by 0 bases and J by 3 bases, leaving 10 bases between them. From germline, CDR1 is LGHNA and CDR2 YNFKEQ. The CDR3 DNA follows: TGTGCCAGCAGCCAAGATCGGTCTATAACAGATACGCAGTATTTT. Its translation: CASSQDRSITDTQYF.

J is TRBJ2-3 and V is TRBV18; no firm D call. The CDR3 sequence is 13 residues long. The germline CDR1 and CDR2 sequences are KGHSH and LQKENI. Trimming took off 2 bases at V and 2 bases at J, with 5 bases between the two ends. The CDR3 DNA is TGTGCCAGCTCACCAAGCCTCACAGATACGCAGTATTTT. Protein sequence: CASSPSLTDTQYF.